The next 28 T cell receptor beta chains were all read from a single sample in a study of cytotoxic CD8 clonotypes in ibrutinib-treated CLL. Sequencing was performed with immunoSEQ multiplex PCR; in TCRdb, only in-frame clones are kept and a portion is missing. The sample yields 330,000 or so clones, over 60% seen once. The material was PBMCs, obtained after 36 months of ibrutinib treatment. The receptors come from a human donor with chronic lymphocytic leukemia.

The chain uses TRBV9 and TRBJ1-3; D is undetermined. V lost 0 bases to trimming and J lost 8 bases, with 9 bases between them. The CDR3 runs 13 residues. Germline CDR1 SGDLS, CDR2 YYNGEE. The CDR3: CASSVALEHTIYF. As DNA, the CDR3 is TGTGCCAGCAGCGTAGCTTTGGAGCACACCATATATTTT.

The rearrangement uses TRBV10-2 and TRBJ1-2; D is perhaps TRBD1 (6 bases). The germline V and J ends were trimmed by 8 bases and 2 bases, with 12 bases remaining between them. CDR1 is WSHSY and CDR2 is SAAADI in the germline V gene. The CDR3 is made up of 13 amino acids. As DNA, the CDR3 is TGCGCCAGCCGTAGACAGGAGAACTATGGCTACACCTTC. Residues: CASRRQENYGYTF.

The chain combines TRBV7-3 with TRBJ2-1; 9 bases are a match to TRBD2. V lost 2 bases, J lost 10 bases, and 6 bases stayed unmatched. The CDR3 extends over 14 amino acids. The V gene's germline CDR1 is SGHTA and CDR2 FQGTGA. CDR3 sequence: CASSLAGGPREQFF. The DNA of the CDR3 is TGTGCCAGCAGCTTAGCGGGGGGGCCGAGAGAGCAGTTCTTC.

The genes are TRBV19 and TRBJ2-7; 9 nucleotides line up with TRBD1. Trimming removed 5 bases from V and 5 bases from J; junction bases left unmatched: 10. Germline values: CDR1 LNHDA, CDR2 SQIVND (reference sequence). This CDR3 is built from 15 residues. The CDR3 protein is CASSRLGQGMHEQYF. CDR3 DNA: TGTGCCAGTAGTCGCCTGGGACAGGGAATGCACGAGCAGTACTTC.

The chain combines TRBV5-4 with TRBJ2-5; 7 bases are a match to TRBD2. The length of the CDR3 is 14 residues. Germline CDR1 reads SGHNT; CDR2 reads YYREEE (reference sequence). Germline trimming cut 4 bases from V and 2 bases from J; bases unmatched to any gene: 5. The CDR3, as DNA: TGTGCCAGCAGCCGTTCTAGCGGACAAGAGACCCAGTACTTC. Translated: CASSRSSGQETQYF.

The J gene is TRBJ2-3, the V gene TRBV11-2; no clear D gene. V lost 3 bases and J 6 bases, leaving 10 bases between the germline ends. CDR3 length: 13 residues. Germline CDR1 reads SGHAT; CDR2 reads FQNNGV. The CDR3 loop is CASSFFLDDTQYF. The CDR3, as DNA: TGTGCCAGCAGCTTTTTTCTAGATGATACGCAGTATTTT.

This clone is a singleton in its sample. The chain joins TRBV29-1 to TRBJ1-2; D is possibly TRBD1 (6 bases). Trimming pared 0 bases from V and 4 bases from J, leaving 24 bases between. The CDR3 covers 18 residues. CDR1 and CDR2 from the germline V gene are SQVTM and ANQGSEA. The CDR3 sequence: CSVEEDRGQPSRVYGYTF. DNA of the CDR3: TGCAGCGTTGAAGAGGATAGAGGACAGCCTTCCCGGGTCTATGGCTACACCTTC. Complete variable domain (other parts from reference TRBV29-1 and TRBJ1-2): SAVISQKPSRDICQRGTSLTIQCQVDSQVTMMFWYRQQPGQSLTLIATANQGSEATYESGFVIDKFPISRPNLTFSTLTVSNMSPEDSSIYLCSVEEDRGQPSRVYGYTFGSGTRLTVV.

This clone was seen more than once but under ten times. The chain is built from TRBV6-5 and TRBJ2-7; TRBD2 is a possible D gene (6 bases). V lost 0 bases and J lost 1, with 7 bases in between. Germline V gene lookup returns CDR1 MNHEY and CDR2 SVGAGI. This CDR3 has 14 residues. The CDR3 bases are TGTGCCAGCAGTTACTCGGGGGGATCCTACGAGCAGTACTTC. It specifies CASSYSGGSYEQYF.

V and J are TRBV7-9 and TRBJ2-5; 7 bases map to TRBD2. The V gene end was trimmed by 6 bases and the J gene end by 5 bases; junction bases not matched to a gene: 12. Germline CDR1 is SEHNR and CDR2 is FQNEAQ (reference sequence). This CDR3 comprises 15 residues. The CDR3 loop is CASRPTWGGGETQYF. CDR3 DNA: TGTGCCAGCAGACCCACCTGGGGGGGAGGTGAGACCCAGTACTTC.

The chain is built from TRBV4-3 and TRBJ2-7, with D possibly matching TRBD1 (6 bases). The CDR3 loop spans 12 amino acids. Germline CDR1 reads LGHNA; CDR2 reads YSLEER. Trimming cost V 1 base and J 7 bases, with 8 bases left between them. In nucleotides, the CDR3 is TGCGCCAGCAGCCAAGTGAGGGGGGAGCAGTACTTC. It codes for CASSQVRGEQYF.

This rearrangement joins TRBV11-2 to TRBJ2-3; D not certain. The V gene's germline CDR1 is SGHAT and CDR2 FQNNGV. This CDR3 has 12 residues. V was trimmed by 3 bases and J by 6 bases, leaving 7 bases between them. The CDR3 DNA reads as TGTGCCAGCAGCTTCATGGTGGATACGCAGTATTTT. It yields the protein CASSFMVDTQYF. Full variable domain (rest looked up from reference TRBV11-2 and TRBJ2-3): EAGVAQSPRYKIIEKRQSVAFWCNPISGHATLYWYQQILGQGPKLLIQFQNNGVVDDSQLPKDRFSAERLKGVDSTLKIQPAKLEDSAVYLCASSFMVDTQYFGPGTRLTVL.

V is TRBV7-3 and J is TRBJ2-1; the D is unclear. Germline CDR1 SGHTA, CDR2 FQGTGA. CDR3 size: 13 residues. The V gene lost 2 bases and the J gene lost 6 bases, with 8 bases spanning the gap. The CDR3 sequence: CASSLGQSNEQFF. The DNA for the CDR3 is TGTGCCAGCAGCTTAGGGCAGTCCAATGAGCAGTTCTTC.

The chain has TRBV29-1 and TRBJ1-3; D not certain. V was pared by 4 bases and J by 4 bases, with 11 bases between. This CDR3 comprises 13 residues. Germline V gives CDR1 SQVTM, CDR2 ANQGSEA. The CDR3 nucleotides are TGCAGCGTTGTGGGGAGTCAAGGAAACACCATATATTTT. Translation gives CSVVGSQGNTIYF.

The rearrangement uses TRBV7-2 and TRBJ2-2; D is undetermined. This CDR3 is built from 15 residues. V was trimmed by 2 bases and J by 0 bases, leaving 7 bases between them. Per germline, CDR1 SGHTA and CDR2 FQGNSA. In DNA form, the CDR3 reads TGTGCCAGCAGCTTACGGCAGACGAACACCGGGGAGCTGTTTTTT. Its translation: CASSLRQTNTGELFF.

V and J are TRBV7-6 and TRBJ2-5, with D possibly TRBD1 on 7 matching bases. The end of the DNA aligns better with TRBJ2-7, so the J call may be wrong. Germline values: CDR1 SGHVS, CDR2 FNYEAQ. This CDR3 is built from 15 residues. The CDR3: CASSPGGFKLYEQYF. For the CDR3, the DNA is TGTGCCAGCAGCCCAGGGGGGTTTAAACTCTACGAGCAGTACTTC.

V gene TRBV13 combines with J gene TRBJ2-3; D is perhaps TRBD1 (6 bases). This CDR3 contains 14 residues. Germline lookup yields CDR1 PRHDT and CDR2 FYEKMQ (reference sequence). The V and J ends lost 0 bases and 5 bases respectively, with 9 bases between them. CDR3 region: CASSLGDRQDTQYF. The CDR3 bases are TGTGCCAGCAGCTTAGGGGACAGACAAGATACGCAGTATTTT. Variable domain in full (rest from reference TRBV13 and TRBJ2-3): AAGVIQSPRHLIKEKRETATLKCYPIPRHDTVYWYQQGPGQDPQFLISFYEKMQSDKGSIPDRFSAQQFSDYHSELNMSSLELGDSALYFCASSLGDRQDTQYFGPGTRLTVL.

The gene calls are TRBV14 and TRBJ2-5, with 12 bases fitting TRBD2. CDR1 SGHDN and CDR2 FVKESK come from the germline V gene. With V trimmed by 4 bases and J by 6 bases, 12 bases remained unmatched. The CDR3 is made up of 17 amino acids. The chain's CDR3 is CASSRGLAGSNGKTQYF. The CDR3 DNA sequence: TGTGCCAGCAGCCGAGGACTAGCGGGGAGTAACGGAAAGACCCAGTACTTC. Variable domain in full (rest from reference TRBV14 and TRBJ2-5): EAGVTQFPSHSVIEKGQTVTLRCDPISGHDNLYWYRRVMGKEIKFLLHFVKESKQDESGMPNNRFLAERTGGTYSTLKVQPAELEDSGVYFCASSRGLAGSNGKTQYFGPGTRLLVL.

CDR3 in DNA: TGTGCCAGCAGTTACTCCTCGGGATTCAATACCGGGGAGCTGTTTTTT. This translates into CASSYSSGFNTGELFF. The chain links TRBV6-5 to TRBJ2-2, with D possibly being TRBD2 (5 bases). Trimming cost V 0 bases and J 5 bases, with 13 bases left between them. The CDR3 contains 16 residues. From germline, CDR1 is MNHEY and CDR2 SVGAGI.

The chain couples TRBV10-2 to TRBJ1-2; D gene uncertain. CDR1 is WSHSY, CDR2 SAAADI, per germline. V was clipped by 3 bases and J by 6 bases, with 8 bases between them. The CDR3 length is 12 residues. CDR3 sequence: CASSDRENGYTF. DNA of the CDR3: TGCGCCAGCAGTGACCGCGAGAATGGCTACACCTTC.

The CDR3 here is CASSVRQPAVSEQFF. The CDR3 nucleotides read TGTGCCAGCAGTGTGCGACAGCCAGCTGTTAGTGAGCAGTTCTTC. V usage is TRBV2 and J usage is TRBJ2-1, with D possibly being TRBD1 (5 bases). The CDR3 consists of 15 residues. The germline CDR1 and CDR2 sequences are SNHLY and FYNNEI. V dropped 4 bases and J dropped 9 bases, with 19 bases sitting between them.

This chain links TRBV5-6 with TRBJ2-7; 10 bases are shared with TRBD2. CDR3 size: 18 residues. CDR1 SGHDT and CDR2 YYEEEE come from the germline V gene. J gave up 3 bases and V 0 bases, and 12 bases lay outside the gene matches. DNA for the CDR3: TGTGCCAGCAGCTTGGAGGGTCCGCTAGCGGGGGCTTACTACGAGCAGTACTTC. This gives the protein CASSLEGPLAGAYYEQYF.

The chain is built from TRBV5-1 and TRBJ2-2; unclear D gene. The germline CDR1 and CDR2 sequences are SGHRS and YFSETQ. Trimming removed 4 bases from V and 11 bases from J, with 21 bases in between. The CDR3 spans 15 residues. Here the CDR3 reads CASSRREADGSELFF. Here the CDR3 DNA reads TGCGCCAGCAGCCGGCGAGAGGCGGACGGGTCAGAGCTGTTTTTT.

J is TRBJ1-1 and V is TRBV7-3; no clear D gene. Between the trimmed V and J ends, which lost 4 bases and 0 bases, there was a span of 6 bases. Germline V gives CDR1 SGHTA, CDR2 FQGTGA. This CDR3 has 13 residues. The CDR3 DNA reads TGTGCCAGCAGCTACTCCATGAACACTGAAGCTTTCTTT. This gives the protein CASSYSMNTEAFF.

V usage is TRBV6-1 and J usage is TRBJ1-1; unclear D gene. Germline assignment: CDR1 MNHNS and CDR2 SASEGT. The V gene lost 5 bases and the J gene lost 7 bases, with 14 bases spanning the gap. The CDR3 has 13 residues. The CDR3 region is CASSKFADREAFF. CDR3 nucleotides: TGTGCCAGCAGTAAATTCGCGGACCGTGAAGCTTTCTTT.

The chain couples TRBV6-1 to TRBJ1-5; D is unresolved. CDR3 length: 12 residues. V lost 10 bases, J lost 3 bases, and 10 bases lay in between. Germline V gene sequence: CDR1 MNHNS, CDR2 SASEGT. The CDR3 region has the DNA TGTGCCAACGGGATCAACAATCAGCCCCAGCATTTT. Translated, it gives CANGINNQPQHF.

CDR3 DNA sequence: TGTGCCAGCAGCGTAAGGCAGGGGGCTATCTATGGCTACACCTTC. It encodes CASSVRQGAIYGYTF. The rearrangement links TRBV9 to TRBJ1-2; the match to TRBD1 covers 8 bases. Germline V lookup: CDR1 SGDLS, CDR2 YYNGEE. The CDR3 loop spans 15 amino acids. V lost 1 base and J lost 4; bases outside the gene matches: 6. The full variable domain, its missing parts supplied by reference TRBV9 and TRBJ1-2, is DSGVTQTPKHLITATGQRVTLRCSPRSGDLSVYWYQQSLDQGLQFLIQYYNGEERAKGNILERFSAQQFPDLHSELNLSSLELGDSALYFCASSVRQGAIYGYTFGSGTRLTVV.

The chain carries TRBV9 and TRBJ1-2; 8 bases are shared with TRBD1. The CDR3 contains 16 residues. Losses at the gene ends were 0 bases for V and 7 bases for J; bases not matched to a gene: 11. From germline, CDR1 is SGDLS and CDR2 YYNGEE. Written as DNA, the CDR3 is TGTGCCAGCAGCGTAGATGCCAGGACAGGGATCGGTGGCTACACCTTC. This codes for CASSVDARTGIGGYTF.

The chain recombines TRBV9 with TRBJ2-3; D unclear. The ends were cut back, 0 bases at V and 1 base at J, with 6 bases in the middle. The CDR3 covers 14 residues. The germline CDR1 and CDR2 sequences are SGDLS and YYNGEE. In nucleotides, the CDR3 is TGTGCCAGCAGCGTAGTTCCGGGCACAGATACGCAGTATTTT. Its protein product is CASSVVPGTDTQYF.